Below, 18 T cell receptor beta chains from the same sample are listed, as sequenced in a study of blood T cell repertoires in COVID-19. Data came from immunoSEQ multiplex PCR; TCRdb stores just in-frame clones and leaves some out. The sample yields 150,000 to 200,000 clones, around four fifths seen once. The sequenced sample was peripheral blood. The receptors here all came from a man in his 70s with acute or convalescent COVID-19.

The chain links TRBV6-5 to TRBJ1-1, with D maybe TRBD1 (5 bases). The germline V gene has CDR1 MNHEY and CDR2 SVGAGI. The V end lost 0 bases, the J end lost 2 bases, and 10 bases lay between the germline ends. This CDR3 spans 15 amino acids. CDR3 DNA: TGTGCCAGCAGTTACTCCGGGGACTTTAACACTGAAGCTTTCTTT. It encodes CASSYSGDFNTEAFF.

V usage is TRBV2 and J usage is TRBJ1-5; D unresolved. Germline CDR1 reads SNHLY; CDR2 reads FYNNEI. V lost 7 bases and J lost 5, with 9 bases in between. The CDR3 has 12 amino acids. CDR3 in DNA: TGTGCCAGCAAGTCCACTGATCAGCCCCAGCATTTT. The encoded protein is CASKSTDQPQHF.

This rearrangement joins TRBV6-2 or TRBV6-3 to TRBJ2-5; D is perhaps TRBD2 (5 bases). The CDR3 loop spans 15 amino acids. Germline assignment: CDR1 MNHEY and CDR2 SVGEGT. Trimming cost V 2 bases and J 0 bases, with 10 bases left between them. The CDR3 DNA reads TGTGCCAGCAGTTACGGCGAGGGATACCAAGAGACCCAGTACTTC. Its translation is CASSYGEGYQETQYF.

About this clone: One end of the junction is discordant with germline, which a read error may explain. This chain's CDR3 is CASNLAGLSSYEQYF. DNA for the CDR3: TGTGCCAGCAACTTGGCAGGACTGAGCTCCTACGAGCAGTACTTC. The chain joins TRBV5-8 to TRBJ2-7; D possibly corresponds to TRBD2 (5 bases). The germline V gene has CDR1 SGHTS and CDR2 YDEGEE. This CDR3 is 15 amino acids long.

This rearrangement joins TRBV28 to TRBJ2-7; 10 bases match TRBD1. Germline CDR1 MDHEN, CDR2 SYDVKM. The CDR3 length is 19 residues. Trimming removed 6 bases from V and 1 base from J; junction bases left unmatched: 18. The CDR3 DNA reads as TGTGCCAGCAGATCTCCGGGACAGGGGCCATTTTTCTTTTCCTACGAGCAGTACTTC. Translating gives CASRSPGQGPFFFSYEQYF. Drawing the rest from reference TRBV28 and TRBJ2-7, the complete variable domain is DVKVTQSSRYLVKRTGEKVFLECVQDMDHENMFWYRQDPGLGLRLIYFSYDVKMKEKGDIPEGYSVSREKKERFSLILESASTNQTSMYLCASRSPGQGPFFFSYEQYFGPGTRLTVT.

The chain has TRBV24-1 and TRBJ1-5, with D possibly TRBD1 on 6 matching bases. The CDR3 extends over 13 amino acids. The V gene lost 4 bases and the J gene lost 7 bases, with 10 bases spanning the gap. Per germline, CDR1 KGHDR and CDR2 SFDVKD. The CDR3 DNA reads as TGTGCCACCAGTGAGACCAGGGGACAGCCCCAGCATTTT. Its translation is CATSETRGQPQHF.

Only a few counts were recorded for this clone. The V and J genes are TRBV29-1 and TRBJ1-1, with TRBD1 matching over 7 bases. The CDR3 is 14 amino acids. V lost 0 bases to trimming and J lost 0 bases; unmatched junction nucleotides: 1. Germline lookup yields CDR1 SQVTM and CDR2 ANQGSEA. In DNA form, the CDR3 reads TGCAGCGTTGAAGAAACAGGGGTGAACACTGAAGCTTTCTTT. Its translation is CSVEETGVNTEAFF.

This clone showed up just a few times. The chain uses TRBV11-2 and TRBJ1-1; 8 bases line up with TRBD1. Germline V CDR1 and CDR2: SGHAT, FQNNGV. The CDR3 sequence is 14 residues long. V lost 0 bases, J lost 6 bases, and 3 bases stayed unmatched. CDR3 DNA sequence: TGTGCCAGCAGCTTAGATGGACAGGGTGCTGAAGCTTTCTTT. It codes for CASSLDGQGAEAFF.

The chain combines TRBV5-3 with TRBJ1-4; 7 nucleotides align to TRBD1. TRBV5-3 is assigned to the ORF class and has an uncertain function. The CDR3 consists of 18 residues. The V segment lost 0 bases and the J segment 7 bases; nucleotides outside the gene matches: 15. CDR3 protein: CARSLVDIGQAETEKLFF. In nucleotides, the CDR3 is TGTGCCAGAAGCTTGGTGGATATTGGACAGGCGGAGACTGAAAAACTGTTTTTT.

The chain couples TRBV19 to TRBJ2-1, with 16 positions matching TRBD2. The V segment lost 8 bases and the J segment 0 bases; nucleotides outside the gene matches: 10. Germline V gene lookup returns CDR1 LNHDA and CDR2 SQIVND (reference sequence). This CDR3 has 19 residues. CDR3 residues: CASLDPGTSGGDSYNEQFF. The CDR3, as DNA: TGTGCCAGTCTCGACCCCGGGACTAGCGGGGGGGACTCCTACAATGAGCAGTTCTTC. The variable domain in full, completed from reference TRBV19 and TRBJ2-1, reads DGGITQSPKYLFRKEGQNVTLSCEQNLNHDAMYWYRQDPGQGLRLIYYSQIVNDFQKGDIAEGYSVSREKKESFPLTVTSAQKNPTAFYLCASLDPGTSGGDSYNEQFFGPGTRLTVL.

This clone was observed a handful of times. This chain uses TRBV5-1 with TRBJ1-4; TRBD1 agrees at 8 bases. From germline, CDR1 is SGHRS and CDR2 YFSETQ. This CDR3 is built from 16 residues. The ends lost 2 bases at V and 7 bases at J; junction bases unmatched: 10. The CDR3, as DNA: TGCGCCAGCAGCTTAGACACCGGGACAGGCGGTGAAAAACTGTTTTTT. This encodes CASSLDTGTGGEKLFF.

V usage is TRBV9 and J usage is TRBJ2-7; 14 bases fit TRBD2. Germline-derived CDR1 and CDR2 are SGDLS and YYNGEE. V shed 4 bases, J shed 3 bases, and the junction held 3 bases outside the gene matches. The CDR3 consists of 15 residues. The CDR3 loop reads CASSQGLAGVYEQYF. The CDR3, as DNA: TGTGCCAGCAGCCAGGGACTAGCGGGAGTCTACGAGCAGTACTTC.

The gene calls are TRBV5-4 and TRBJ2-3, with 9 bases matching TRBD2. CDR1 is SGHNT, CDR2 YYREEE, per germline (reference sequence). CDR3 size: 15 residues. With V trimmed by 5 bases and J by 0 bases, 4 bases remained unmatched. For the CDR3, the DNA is TGTGCCAGCAGACAAACTAGCGGGAGCACAGATACGCAGTATTTT. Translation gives CASRQTSGSTDTQYF.

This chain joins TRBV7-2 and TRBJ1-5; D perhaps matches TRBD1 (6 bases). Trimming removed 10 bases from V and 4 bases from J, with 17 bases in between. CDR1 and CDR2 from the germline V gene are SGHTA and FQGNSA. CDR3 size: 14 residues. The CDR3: CAISGRGGNQPQHF. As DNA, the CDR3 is TGTGCCATATCCGGCAGGGGCGGAAATCAGCCCCAGCATTTT. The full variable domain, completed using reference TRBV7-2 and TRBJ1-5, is GAGVSQSPSNKVTEKGKDVELRCDPISGHTALYWYRQSLGQGLEFLIYFQGNSAPDKSGLPSDRFSAERTGGSVSTLTIQRTQQEDSAVYLCAISGRGGNQPQHFGDGTRLSIL.

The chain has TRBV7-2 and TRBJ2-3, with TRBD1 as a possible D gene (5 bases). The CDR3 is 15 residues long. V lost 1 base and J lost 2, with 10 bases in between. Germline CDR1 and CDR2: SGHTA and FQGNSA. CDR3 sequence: CASSLVPGATDTQYF. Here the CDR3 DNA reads TGTGCCAGCAGCTTAGTCCCTGGGGCCACAGATACGCAGTATTTT.

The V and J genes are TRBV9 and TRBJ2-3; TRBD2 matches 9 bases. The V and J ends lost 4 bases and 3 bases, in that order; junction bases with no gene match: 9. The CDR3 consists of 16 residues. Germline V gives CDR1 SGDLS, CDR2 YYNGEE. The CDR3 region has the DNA TGTGCCAGCAGCCCAGTAGCGGGAGTGGTAACAGATACGCAGTATTTT. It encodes CASSPVAGVVTDTQYF.

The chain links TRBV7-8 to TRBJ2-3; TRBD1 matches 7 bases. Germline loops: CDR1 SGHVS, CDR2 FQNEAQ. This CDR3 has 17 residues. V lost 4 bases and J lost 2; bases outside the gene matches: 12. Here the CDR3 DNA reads TGTGCCAGCAGCTGGACCCTTGACAGGGAGATCACAGATACGCAGTATTTT. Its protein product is CASSWTLDREITDTQYF.

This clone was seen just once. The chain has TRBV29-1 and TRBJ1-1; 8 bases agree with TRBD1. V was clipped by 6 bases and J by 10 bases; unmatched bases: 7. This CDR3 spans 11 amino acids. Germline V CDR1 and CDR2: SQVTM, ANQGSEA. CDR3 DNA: TGCAGCGTGCCCAGGGGGCCTATAGCTTTCTTT. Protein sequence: CSVPRGPIAFF.